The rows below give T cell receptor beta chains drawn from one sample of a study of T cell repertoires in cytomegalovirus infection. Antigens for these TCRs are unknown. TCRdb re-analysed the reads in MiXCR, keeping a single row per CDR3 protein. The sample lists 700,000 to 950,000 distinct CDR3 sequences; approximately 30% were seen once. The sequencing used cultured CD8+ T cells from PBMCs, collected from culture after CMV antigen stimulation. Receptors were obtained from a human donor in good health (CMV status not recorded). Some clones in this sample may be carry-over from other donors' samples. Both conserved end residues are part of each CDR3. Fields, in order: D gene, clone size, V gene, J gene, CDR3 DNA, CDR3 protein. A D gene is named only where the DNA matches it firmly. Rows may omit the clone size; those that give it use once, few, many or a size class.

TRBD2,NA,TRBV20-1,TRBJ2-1,TGCAGTGCTAGATCGCGACTAGCGGTCTACAATGAGCAGTTCTTC,CSARSRLAVYNEQFF
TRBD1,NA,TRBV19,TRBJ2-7,TGTGCCAGTAGTCATGCCCAATCCAGGGGGCTTTACGAGCAGTACTTC,CASSHAQSRGLYEQYF
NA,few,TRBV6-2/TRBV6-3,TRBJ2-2,TGTGCCAGCAGTTACGTCCTTCCCGGGGAGCTGTTTTTT,CASSYVLPGELFF
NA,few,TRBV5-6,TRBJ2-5,TGTGCCAGCAGTTGGACGGGGGACCTCCAAGAGACCCAGTACTTC,CASSWTGDLQETQYF
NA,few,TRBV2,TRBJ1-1,TGTGCCAGCAGGGATTTCGATTCGGCAATAGTGGGAGCTTTCTTT,CASRDFDSAIVGAFF
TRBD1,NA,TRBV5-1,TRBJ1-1,TGCGCCAGCAGCTCCCTCGGGAGTGACAGGGAGATGAACACTGAAGCTTTCTTT,CASSSLGSDREMNTEAFF
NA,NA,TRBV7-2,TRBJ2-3,TGTGTCAGCAGCCCAGAGGGGGGAGGGAGCACAGATACGCAGTATTTT,CVSSPEGGGSTDTQYF
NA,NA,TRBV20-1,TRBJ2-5,TGCAGTGCTAGAGTCGGGCAGACCCGAGGGGAGACCCAGTACTTC,CSARVGQTRGETQYF
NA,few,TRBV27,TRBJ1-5,TGTGCCAGCAGTTTATTTGGTGATGGCAATCAGCCCCAGCATTTT,CASSLFGDGNQPQHF
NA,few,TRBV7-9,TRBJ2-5,TGTGCCAGCGCCCTCAGTCAAGAGACCCAGTACTTC,CASALSQETQYF
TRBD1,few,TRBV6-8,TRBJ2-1,TGTGCCAGCAGCTACCGGGACAGGGCCTATGAGCAGTTCTTC,CASSYRDRAYEQFF
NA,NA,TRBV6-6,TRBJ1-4,TGTGCCAGCAGTTGGTCTATGTCCGCTGAAAAACTGTTTTTT,CASSWSMSAEKLFF
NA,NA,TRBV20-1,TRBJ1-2,TGCAGTGCTATAGAAGAGGGTGTACACTATGGCTACACCTTC,CSAIEEGVHYGYTF
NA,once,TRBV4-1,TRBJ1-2,TGCGCCAGCAGCCAGAAGGCGGGACGGACCTATGGCTACACCTTC,CASSQKAGRTYGYTF
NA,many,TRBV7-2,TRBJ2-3,TGTGCCAGCACTATAGGCGTATTACTCACAGATACGCAGTATTTT,CASTIGVLLTDTQYF
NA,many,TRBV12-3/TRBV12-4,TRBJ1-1,TGTGCCAGCAGTACTCAGACAGCCGGGGGGAACACTGAAGCTTTCTTT,CASSTQTAGGNTEAFF
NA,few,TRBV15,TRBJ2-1,TGTGCCACCAGCAGAGTGGCATACAATGAGCAGTTCTTC,CATSRVAYNEQFF
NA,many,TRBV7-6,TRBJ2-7,TGTGCCAGCAGCCCCGCAGGGAGCCCCTACGAGCAGTACTTC,CASSPAGSPYEQYF
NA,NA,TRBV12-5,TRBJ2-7,TGTGCTAGTGGTTTAAGGGGGGTTGAGGAGCAGTACTTC,CASGLRGVEEQYF
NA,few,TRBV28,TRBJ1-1,TGTGCCAGCAGTCCTTTAGAGGGGCGCATGAACACTGAAGCTTTCTTT,CASSPLEGRMNTEAFF